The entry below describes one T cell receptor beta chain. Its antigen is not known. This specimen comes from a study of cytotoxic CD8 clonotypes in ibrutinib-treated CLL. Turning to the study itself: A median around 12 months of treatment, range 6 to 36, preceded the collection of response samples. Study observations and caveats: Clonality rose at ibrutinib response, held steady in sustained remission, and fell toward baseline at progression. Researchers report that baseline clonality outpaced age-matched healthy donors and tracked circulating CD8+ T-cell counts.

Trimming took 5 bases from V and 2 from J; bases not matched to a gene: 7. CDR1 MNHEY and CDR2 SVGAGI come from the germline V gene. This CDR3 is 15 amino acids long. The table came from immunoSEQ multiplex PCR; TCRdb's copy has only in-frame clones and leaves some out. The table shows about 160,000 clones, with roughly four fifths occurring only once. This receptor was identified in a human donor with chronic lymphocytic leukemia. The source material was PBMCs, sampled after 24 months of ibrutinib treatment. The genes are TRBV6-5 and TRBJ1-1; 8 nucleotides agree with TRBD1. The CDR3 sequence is CASSPWTGFNTEAFF. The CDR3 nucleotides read TGTGCCAGCAGTCCCTGGACAGGGTTTAACACTGAAGCTTTCTTT.